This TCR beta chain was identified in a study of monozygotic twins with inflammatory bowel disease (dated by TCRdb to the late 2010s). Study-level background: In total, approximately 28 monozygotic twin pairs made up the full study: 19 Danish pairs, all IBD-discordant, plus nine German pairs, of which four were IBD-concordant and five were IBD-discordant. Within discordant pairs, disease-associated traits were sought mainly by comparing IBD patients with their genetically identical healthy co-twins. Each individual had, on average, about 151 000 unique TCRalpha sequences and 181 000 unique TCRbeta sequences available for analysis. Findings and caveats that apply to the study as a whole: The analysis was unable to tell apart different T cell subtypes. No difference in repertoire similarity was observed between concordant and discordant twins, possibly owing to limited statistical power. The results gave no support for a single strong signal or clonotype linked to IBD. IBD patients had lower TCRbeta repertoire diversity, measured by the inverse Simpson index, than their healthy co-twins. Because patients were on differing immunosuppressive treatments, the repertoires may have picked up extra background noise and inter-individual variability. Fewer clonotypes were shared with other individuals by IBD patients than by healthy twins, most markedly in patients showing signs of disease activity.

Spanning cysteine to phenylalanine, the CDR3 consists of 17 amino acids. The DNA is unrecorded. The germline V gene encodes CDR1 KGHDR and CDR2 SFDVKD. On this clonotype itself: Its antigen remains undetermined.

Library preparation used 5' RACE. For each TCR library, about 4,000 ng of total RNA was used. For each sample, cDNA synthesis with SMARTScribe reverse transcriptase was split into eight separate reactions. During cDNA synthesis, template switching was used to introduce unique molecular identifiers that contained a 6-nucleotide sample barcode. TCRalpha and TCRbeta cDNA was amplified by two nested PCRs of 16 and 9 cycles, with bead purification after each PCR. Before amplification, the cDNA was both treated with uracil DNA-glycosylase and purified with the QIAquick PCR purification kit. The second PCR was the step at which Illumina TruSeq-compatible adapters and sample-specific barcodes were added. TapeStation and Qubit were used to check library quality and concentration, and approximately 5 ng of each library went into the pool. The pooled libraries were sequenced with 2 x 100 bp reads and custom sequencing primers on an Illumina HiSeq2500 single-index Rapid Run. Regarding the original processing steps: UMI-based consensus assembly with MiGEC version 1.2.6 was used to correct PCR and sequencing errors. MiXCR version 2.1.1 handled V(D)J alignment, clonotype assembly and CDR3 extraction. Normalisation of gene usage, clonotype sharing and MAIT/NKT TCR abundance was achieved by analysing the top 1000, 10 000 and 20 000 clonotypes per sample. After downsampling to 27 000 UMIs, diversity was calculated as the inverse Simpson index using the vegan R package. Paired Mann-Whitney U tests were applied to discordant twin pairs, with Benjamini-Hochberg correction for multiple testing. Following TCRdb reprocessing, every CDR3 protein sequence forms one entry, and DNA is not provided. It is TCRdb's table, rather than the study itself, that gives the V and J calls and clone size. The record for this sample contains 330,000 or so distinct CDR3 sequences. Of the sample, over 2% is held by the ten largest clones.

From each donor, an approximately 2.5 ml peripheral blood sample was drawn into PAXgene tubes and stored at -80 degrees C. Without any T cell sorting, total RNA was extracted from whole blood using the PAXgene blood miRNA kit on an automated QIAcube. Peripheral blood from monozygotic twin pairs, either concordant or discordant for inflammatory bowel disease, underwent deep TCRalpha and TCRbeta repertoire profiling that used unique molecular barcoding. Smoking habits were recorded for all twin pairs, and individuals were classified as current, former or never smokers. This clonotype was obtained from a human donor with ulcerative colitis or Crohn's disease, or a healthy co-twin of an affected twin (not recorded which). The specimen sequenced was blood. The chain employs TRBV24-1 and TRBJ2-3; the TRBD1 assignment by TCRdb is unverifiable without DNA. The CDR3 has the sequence CATSDNSGQGRTDTQYF.